What follows are 14 T cell receptor beta chains derived from one specimen sequenced in a study of T cells in localized non-small cell lung cancer. Profiled with immunoSEQ multiplex PCR; TCRdb holds only in-frame clones, not every one. The sample lists some 38,000 clones, 86% seen once, with under 7% in the top ten. The material was peripheral blood mononuclear cells, obtained before any cancer treatment. These receptors originate from a male donor older than 55 with stage II lung adenocarcinoma.

CDR3 sequence: CASSQVMGDPYNEQFF. CDR3 nucleotides: TGCGCCAGCAGCCAAGTGATGGGGGACCCCTACAATGAGCAGTTCTTC. The chain couples TRBV4-3 to TRBJ2-1; D possibly uses TRBD1 or TRBD2 (5 bases each). V lost 1 base to trimming and J lost 2 bases, with 12 bases between them. Germline-derived CDR1 and CDR2 are LGHNA and YSLEER. The CDR3 is made up of 16 amino acids.

The chain links TRBV13 to TRBJ2-7, with D possibly matching TRBD1 (6 bases). CDR3 size: 16 residues. Germline CDR1 is PRHDT and CDR2 is FYEKMQ (reference sequence). Between the trimmed V and J ends, which lost 2 bases and 3 bases, there was a span of 17 bases. CDR3 region: CASSLNPGHPLYEQYF. As DNA, the CDR3 is TGTGCCAGCAGCTTAAACCCGGGACACCCTCTCTACGAGCAGTACTTC.

This clone was picked up one time. The chain links TRBV7-9 to TRBJ2-1; 9 bases are shared with TRBD1. The CDR3 is made up of 14 amino acids. CDR1 and CDR2 from the germline V gene are SEHNR and FQNEAQ (reference sequence). With 7 bases clipped from V and 4 bases from J, the junction kept 5 bases outside the gene matches. CDR3 sequence (DNA): TGTGCCAGCACCAGGACAGGGGCTTACAATGAGCAGTTCTTC. It specifies CASTRTGAYNEQFF.

V and J are TRBV5-1 and TRBJ2-7; D perhaps matches TRBD2 (6 bases). The CDR3 length is 15 residues. The germline CDR1 and CDR2 sequences are SGHRS and YFSETQ. V was pared by 4 bases and J by 1 base, with 15 bases between. CDR3 loop: CASSPAGTVSYEQYF. CDR3 in DNA: TGCGCCAGCAGCCCGGCCGGGACTGTTTCCTACGAGCAGTACTTC.

The rearrangement joins TRBV5-1 to TRBJ2-1; perhaps TRBD1 as D (5 bases). CDR1 is SGHRS and CDR2 is YFSETQ in the germline V gene. Deletions cut 7 bases from V and 9 bases from J, with 17 bases between. This CDR3 contains 13 residues. The CDR3 nucleotides read TGCGCCAGCTCGGGCGACAGCGCGATTGAGCAGTTCTTC. This encodes CASSGDSAIEQFF. The whole variable domain, filled in from reference TRBV5-1 and TRBJ2-1, reads KAGVTQTPRYLIKTRGQQVTLSCSPISGHRSVSWYQQTPGQGLQFLFEYFSETQRNKGNFPGRFSGRQFSNSRSEMNVSTLELGDSALYLCASSGDSAIEQFFGPGTRLTVL.

The V call is TRBV7-2, the J call TRBJ1-1, with D possibly TRBD1 on 6 matching bases. V was shortened by 5 bases and J by 4 bases, with 11 bases between the two germline ends. Germline-derived CDR1 and CDR2 are SGHTA and FQGNSA. The CDR3 has 13 residues. In DNA form, the CDR3 reads TGTGCCAGCAGCCAAACAGGGAGCACTGAAGCTTTCTTT. This translates into CASSQTGSTEAFF.

The V gene is TRBV18, the J gene TRBJ2-7; tentatively, D is TRBD1 (6 bases). The germline gives CDR1 KGHSH, CDR2 LQKENI. Trimming cost V 1 base and J 5 bases, with 12 bases left between them. This CDR3 is 14 amino acids long. CDR3 region: CASSPRQGYHEQYF. CDR3 nucleotides: TGTGCCAGCTCACCACGGCAGGGGTACCACGAGCAGTACTTC.

This clone was detected once. This chain connects TRBV29-1 to TRBJ2-7, with D perhaps given as TRBD1 or TRBD2 (6 bases each). Per the germline V gene, CDR1 is SQVTM and CDR2 is ANQGSEA. This CDR3 region has 12 residues. Trimming stripped 4 bases from V and 2 bases from J, with 9 bases between. The CDR3 bases are TGCAGCGTTGGAGGGGGGACCTACGAGCAGTACTTC. The encoded protein is CSVGGGTYEQYF.

The chain is built from TRBV27 and TRBJ2-7; TRBD2 matches 7 bases. The germline CDR1 and CDR2 sequences are MNHEY and SMNVEV (reference sequence). V was pared by 8 bases and J by 4 bases, with 11 bases of the junction left unmatched. CDR3 length: 14 amino acids. This CDR3 is CASSLGGSFYEQYF. As DNA, the CDR3 is TGTGCCAGCTCCCTTGGCGGGAGTTTTTACGAGCAGTACTTC.

The chain is built from TRBV30 and TRBJ2-7; TRBD2 agrees at 13 bases. The CDR3 has 14 residues. Losses at the gene ends were 2 bases for V and 5 bases for J; bases not matched to a gene: 3. Per the germline V gene, CDR1 is GTSNPN and CDR2 is SVGIG (reference sequence). Here the CDR3 reads CAWSLLAGGDEQYF. CDR3 sequence (DNA): TGTGCCTGGAGTTTACTAGCGGGAGGGGACGAGCAGTACTTC.

The chain recombines TRBV5-1 with TRBJ2-5, with 8 bases aligning to TRBD2. J was trimmed by 2 bases and V by 3 bases; bases with no gene match: 9. The CDR3 sequence is 16 residues long. Germline CDR1 SGHRS, CDR2 YFSETQ. CDR3 amino acids: CASSSDGLAYQETQYF. CDR3 DNA sequence: TGCGCCAGCAGCTCCGACGGACTAGCATATCAAGAGACCCAGTACTTC.

The chain employs TRBV7-2 and TRBJ1-3; 11 bases match TRBD1. Germline loops: CDR1 SGHTA, CDR2 FQGNSA. With 4 bases clipped from V and 2 bases from J, the junction kept 7 bases outside the gene matches. The CDR3 runs to 17 residues. CDR3 in DNA: TGTGCCAGCAGCTGGACAGGGGGCATGGGTCCTGGAAACACCATATATTTT. It specifies CASSWTGGMGPGNTIYF.

The chain recombines TRBV5-6 with TRBJ2-1; 7 bases agree with TRBD2. V gave up 4 bases and J gave up 2 bases; unmatched junction bases: 9. CDR3 length equals 16 residues. The V gene's germline CDR1 is SGHDT and CDR2 YYEEEE. Here the CDR3 reads CASSPLLAETYNEQFF. In DNA form, the CDR3 reads TGTGCCAGCAGCCCGCTTCTAGCGGAAACCTACAATGAGCAGTTCTTC.

This clone was detected once. The chain links TRBV5-1 to TRBJ2-7, with a tentative D call TRBD1 (7 bases). The CDR3 spans 15 residues. V was pared by 2 bases and J by 5 bases, with 17 bases between. Germline V lookup: CDR1 SGHRS, CDR2 YFSETQ. Here the CDR3 DNA reads TGCGCCAGCAGCTTCGGCGAAACCAGGGGGGACGAGCAGTACTTC. Its protein is CASSFGETRGDEQYF. The full variable domain, in which reference TRBV5-1 and TRBJ2-7 provide the parts outside the CDR3, is KAGVTQTPRYLIKTRGQQVTLSCSPISGHRSVSWYQQTPGQGLQFLFEYFSETQRNKGNFPGRFSGRQFSNSRSEMNVSTLELGDSALYLCASSFGETRGDEQYFGPGTRLTVT.